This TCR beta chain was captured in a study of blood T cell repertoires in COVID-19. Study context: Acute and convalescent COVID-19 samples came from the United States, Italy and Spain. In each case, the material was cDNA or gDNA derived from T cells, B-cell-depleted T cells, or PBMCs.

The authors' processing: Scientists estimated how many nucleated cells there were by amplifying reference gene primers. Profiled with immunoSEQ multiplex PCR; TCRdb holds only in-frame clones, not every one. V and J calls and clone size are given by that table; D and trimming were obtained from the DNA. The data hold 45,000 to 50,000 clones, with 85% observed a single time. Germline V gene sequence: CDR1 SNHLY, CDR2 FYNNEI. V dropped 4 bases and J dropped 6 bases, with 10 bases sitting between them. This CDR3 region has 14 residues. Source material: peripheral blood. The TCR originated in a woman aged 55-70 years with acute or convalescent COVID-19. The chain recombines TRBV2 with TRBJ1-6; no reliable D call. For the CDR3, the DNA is TGTGCCAGCAGTGTCGCAGGAGGTAATTCACCCCTCCACTTT. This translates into CASSVAGGNSPLHF.